What follows describes a single T cell receptor (beta chain). The sample belongs to a study of blood T cell repertoires in COVID-19. Study overall: COVID-19 samples from acute and convalescent phases originated in the United States, Italy and Spain. From T cells, B-cell-depleted T cells, or PBMCs came the material, which was cDNA or gDNA.

In the original analysis: Cell counts per sample came from amplifying reference gene primers. Only in-frame clones appear in the TCRdb table, and some are missing; sequencing was by immunoSEQ multiplex PCR. The DNA was the basis for D and trimming; V, J and clone size are from that table. The table has 250,000 to 350,000 clones, roughly 90% seen once. This CDR3 is 15 amino acids long. With 4 bases removed from V and 3 bases from J, the gap between germline ends came to 14 bases. Germline CDR1 reads SGHRS; CDR2 reads YFSETQ. Material for sequencing was peripheral blood. The V call is TRBV5-1, the J call TRBJ1-3; weak D call: TRBD1 (5 bases). This clonotype was sampled from a woman aged 50 to 65 who had recovered from COVID-19. The chain's CDR3 is CASSPGGGFGNTIYF. The CDR3, as DNA: TGCGCCAGCAGCCCAGGTGGGGGGTTTGGAAACACCATATATTTT.